This TCR beta chain was retrieved from a study of CD4 T cells in relation to SARS-CoV-2 and coronaviruses. Study context: PBMCs were cultured with antigen for roughly 10 days before TCR beta sequencing.

Of note for this clone: What it binds is not known.

This CDR3 contains 16 residues. With V trimmed by 3 bases and J by 9 bases, 12 bases remained unmatched. Germline CDR1 reads SQVTM; CDR2 reads ANQGSEA. The data were produced by immunoSEQ multiplex PCR, yet TCRdb's version contains in-frame clones alone and is incomplete. The repertoire holds over 15,000 clones, around 74% seen once, with 30% in the top ten. Unexposed donor CD4+ T cells date from about 2011-2019, before the COVID-19 pandemic. CD4+ T cells were isolated from the cells after about ten days of culture. This receptor was identified in a human donor in good health. Material for sequencing was CD4+ T cells from PBMCs, cultured in vitro. The chain couples TRBV29-1 to TRBJ2-4; TRBD1 aligns across 12 bases. The chain's CDR3 is CSVDGGTGGIGSIQYF. CDR3 nucleotide sequence: TGCAGCGTTGACGGCGGGACAGGGGGCATCGGGAGCATTCAGTACTTC.